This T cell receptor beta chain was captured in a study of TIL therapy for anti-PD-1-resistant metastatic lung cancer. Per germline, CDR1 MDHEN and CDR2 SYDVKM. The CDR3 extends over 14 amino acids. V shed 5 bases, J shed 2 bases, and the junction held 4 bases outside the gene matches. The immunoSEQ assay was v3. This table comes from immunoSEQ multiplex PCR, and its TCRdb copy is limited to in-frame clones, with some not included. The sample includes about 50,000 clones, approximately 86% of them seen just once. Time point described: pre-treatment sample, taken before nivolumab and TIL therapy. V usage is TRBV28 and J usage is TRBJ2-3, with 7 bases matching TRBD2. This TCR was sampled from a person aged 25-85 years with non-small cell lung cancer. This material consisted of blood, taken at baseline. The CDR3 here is CASSRDYLTDTQYF. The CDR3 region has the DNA TGTGCCAGCAGTCGGGACTACCTCACAGATACGCAGTATTTT.